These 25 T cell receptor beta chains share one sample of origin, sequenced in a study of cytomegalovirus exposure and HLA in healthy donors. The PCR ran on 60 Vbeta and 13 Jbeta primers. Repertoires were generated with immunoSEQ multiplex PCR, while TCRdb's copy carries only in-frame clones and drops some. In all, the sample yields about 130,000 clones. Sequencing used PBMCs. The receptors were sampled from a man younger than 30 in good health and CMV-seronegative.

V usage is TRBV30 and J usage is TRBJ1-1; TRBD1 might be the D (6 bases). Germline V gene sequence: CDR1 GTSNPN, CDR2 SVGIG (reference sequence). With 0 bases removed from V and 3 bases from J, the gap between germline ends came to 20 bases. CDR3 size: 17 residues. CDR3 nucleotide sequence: TGTGCCTGGAGTGTACCCTTAGGGGGATTGGCGGACACTGAAGCTTTCTTT. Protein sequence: CAWSVPLGGLADTEAFF.

CDR3 sequence: CASSPLDGPEGRETQYF. The CDR3 nucleotides read TGCGCCAGCAGCCCCTTAGACGGGCCTGAGGGGAGGGAGACCCAGTACTTC. This chain joins TRBV5-1 and TRBJ2-5, with D possibly being TRBD2 (6 bases). The V and J ends lost 4 bases and 5 bases respectively, with 24 bases between them. The CDR3 has 17 residues. Per the germline V gene, CDR1 is SGHRS and CDR2 is YFSETQ.

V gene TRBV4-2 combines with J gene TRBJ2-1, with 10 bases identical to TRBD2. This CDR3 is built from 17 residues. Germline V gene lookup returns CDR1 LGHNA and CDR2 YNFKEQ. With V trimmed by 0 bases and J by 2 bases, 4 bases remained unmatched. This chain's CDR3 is CASSQDEAGGPYNEQFF. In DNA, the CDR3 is TGTGCCAGCAGCCAAGACGAAGCGGGGGGGCCCTACAATGAGCAGTTCTTC.

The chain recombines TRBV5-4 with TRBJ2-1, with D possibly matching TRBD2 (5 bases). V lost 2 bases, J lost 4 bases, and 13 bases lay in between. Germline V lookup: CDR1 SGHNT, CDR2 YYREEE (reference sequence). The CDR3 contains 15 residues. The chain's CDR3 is CASSFGLEAYNEQFF. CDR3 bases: TGTGCCAGCAGCTTCGGACTGGAAGCATACAATGAGCAGTTCTTC.

CDR3 residues: CAWSAMDRVGEKLFF. Written as DNA, the CDR3 is TGTGCCTGGAGTGCCATGGACAGGGTGGGTGAAAAACTGTTTTTT. The rearrangement uses TRBV30 and TRBJ1-4, with 8 nucleotides matching TRBD1. The CDR3 has 15 residues. The V segment lost 1 base and the J segment 7 bases; nucleotides outside the gene matches: 8. CDR1 and CDR2 (germline): GTSNPN, SVGIG (reference sequence).

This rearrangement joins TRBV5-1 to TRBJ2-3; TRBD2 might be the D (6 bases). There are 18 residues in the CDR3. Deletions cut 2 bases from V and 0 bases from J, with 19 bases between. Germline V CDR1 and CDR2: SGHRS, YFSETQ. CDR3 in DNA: TGCGCCAGCAGCTTAGTTAGGTCACGGGGGACTAGCACAGATACGCAGTATTTT. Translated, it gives CASSLVRSRGTSTDTQYF.

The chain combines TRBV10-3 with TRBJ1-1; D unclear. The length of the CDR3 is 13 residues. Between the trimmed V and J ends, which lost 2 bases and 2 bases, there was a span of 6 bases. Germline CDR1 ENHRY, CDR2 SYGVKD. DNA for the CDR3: TGTGCCATCAGTGAGAAAATAAACACTGAAGCTTTCTTT. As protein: CAISEKINTEAFF.

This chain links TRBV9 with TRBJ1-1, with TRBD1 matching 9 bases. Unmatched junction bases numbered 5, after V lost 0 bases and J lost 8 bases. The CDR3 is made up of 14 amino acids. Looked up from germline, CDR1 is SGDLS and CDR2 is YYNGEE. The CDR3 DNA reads TGTGCCAGCAGCGTAGAGGGGACAGGGAGAGAAGCTTTCTTT. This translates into CASSVEGTGREAFF.

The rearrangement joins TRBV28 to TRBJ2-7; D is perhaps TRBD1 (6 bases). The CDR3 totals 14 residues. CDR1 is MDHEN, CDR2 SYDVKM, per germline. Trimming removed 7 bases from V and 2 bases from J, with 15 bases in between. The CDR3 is CASTSPGHTYEQYF. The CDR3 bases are TGTGCCAGCACCTCCCCGGGACACACCTACGAGCAGTACTTC. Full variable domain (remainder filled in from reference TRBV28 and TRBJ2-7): DVKVTQSSRYLVKRTGEKVFLECVQDMDHENMFWYRQDPGLGLRLIYFSYDVKMKEKGDIPEGYSVSREKKERFSLILESASTNQTSMYLCASTSPGHTYEQYFGPGTRLTVT.

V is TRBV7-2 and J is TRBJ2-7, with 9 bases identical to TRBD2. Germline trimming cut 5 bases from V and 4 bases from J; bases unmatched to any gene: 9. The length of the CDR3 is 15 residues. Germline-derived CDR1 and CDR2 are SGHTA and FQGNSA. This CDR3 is CASSRAASGNYEQYF. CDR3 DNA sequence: TGTGCCAGCAGCCGTGCCGCTAGCGGGAATTACGAGCAGTACTTC.

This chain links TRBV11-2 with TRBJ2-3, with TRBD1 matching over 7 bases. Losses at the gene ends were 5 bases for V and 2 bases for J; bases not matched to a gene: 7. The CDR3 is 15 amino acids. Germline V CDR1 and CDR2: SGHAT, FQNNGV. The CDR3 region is CASSTPGTDTDTQYF. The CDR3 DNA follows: TGTGCCAGCAGCACTCCCGGGACAGACACAGATACGCAGTATTTT. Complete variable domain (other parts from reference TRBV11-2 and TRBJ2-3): EAGVAQSPRYKIIEKRQSVAFWCNPISGHATLYWYQQILGQGPKLLIQFQNNGVVDDSQLPKDRFSAERLKGVDSTLKIQPAKLEDSAVYLCASSTPGTDTDTQYFGPGTRLTVL.

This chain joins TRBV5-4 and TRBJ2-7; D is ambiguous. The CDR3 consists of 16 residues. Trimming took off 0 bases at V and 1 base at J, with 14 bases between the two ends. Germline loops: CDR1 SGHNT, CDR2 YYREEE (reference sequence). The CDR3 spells CASSLVSRVGSYEQYF. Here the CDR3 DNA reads TGTGCCAGCAGCTTGGTTTCCCGGGTAGGATCCTACGAGCAGTACTTC. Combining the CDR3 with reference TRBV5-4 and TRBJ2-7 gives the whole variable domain ETGVTQSPTHLIKTRGQQVTLRCSSQSGHNTVSWYQQALGQGPQFIFQYYREEENGRGNFPPRFSGLQFPNYSSELNVNALELDDSALYLCASSLVSRVGSYEQYFGPGTRLTVT.

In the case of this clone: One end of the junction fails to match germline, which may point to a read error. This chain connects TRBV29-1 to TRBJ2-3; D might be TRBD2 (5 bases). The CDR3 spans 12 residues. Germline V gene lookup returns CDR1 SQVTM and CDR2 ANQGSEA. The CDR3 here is CSCGLSTDTQYF. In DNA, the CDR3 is TGTAGCTGCGGGCTTAGCACAGATACGCAGTATTTT.

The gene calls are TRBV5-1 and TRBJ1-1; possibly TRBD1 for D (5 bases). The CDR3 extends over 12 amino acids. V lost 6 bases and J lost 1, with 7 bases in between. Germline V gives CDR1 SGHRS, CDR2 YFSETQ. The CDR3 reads CASIGGNTEAFF. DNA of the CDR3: TGCGCCAGCATCGGGGGGAACACTGAAGCTTTCTTT.

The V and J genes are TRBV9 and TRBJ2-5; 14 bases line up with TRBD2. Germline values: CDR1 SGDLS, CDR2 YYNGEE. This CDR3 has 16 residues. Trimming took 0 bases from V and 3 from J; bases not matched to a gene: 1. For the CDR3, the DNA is TGTGCCAGCAGCGTAGGGGGACTAGCGGGAGAAGAGACCCAGTACTTC. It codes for CASSVGGLAGEETQYF.

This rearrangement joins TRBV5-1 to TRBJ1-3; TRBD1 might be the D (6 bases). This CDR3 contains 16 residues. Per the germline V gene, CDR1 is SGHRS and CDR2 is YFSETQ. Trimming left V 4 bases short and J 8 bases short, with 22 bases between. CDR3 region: CASSRKGTSQKDTIYF. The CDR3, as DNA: TGCGCCAGCAGCAGAAAAGGGACATCTCAGAAAGACACCATATATTTT.

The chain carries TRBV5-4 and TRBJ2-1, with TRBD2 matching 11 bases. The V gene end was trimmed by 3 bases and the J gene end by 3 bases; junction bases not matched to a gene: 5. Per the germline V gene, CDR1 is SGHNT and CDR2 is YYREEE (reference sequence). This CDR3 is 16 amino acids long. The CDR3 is CASSSGTSGSYNEQFF. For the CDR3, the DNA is TGTGCCAGCAGCTCGGGGACTAGCGGAAGCTACAATGAGCAGTTCTTC.

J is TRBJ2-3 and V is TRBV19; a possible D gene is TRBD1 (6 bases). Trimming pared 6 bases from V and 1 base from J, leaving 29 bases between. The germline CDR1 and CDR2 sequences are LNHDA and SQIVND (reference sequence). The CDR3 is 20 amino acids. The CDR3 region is CASRSVDGGARHDRTDTQYF. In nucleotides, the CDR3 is TGTGCCAGTAGGTCTGTCGATGGGGGCGCTCGACACGACCGCACAGATACGCAGTATTTT.

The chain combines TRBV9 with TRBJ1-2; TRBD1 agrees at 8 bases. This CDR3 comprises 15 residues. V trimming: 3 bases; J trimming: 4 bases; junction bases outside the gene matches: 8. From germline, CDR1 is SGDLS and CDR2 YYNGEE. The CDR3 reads CASSEPQGAGYGYTF. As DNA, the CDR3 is TGTGCCAGCAGCGAACCCCAGGGGGCAGGCTATGGCTACACCTTC.

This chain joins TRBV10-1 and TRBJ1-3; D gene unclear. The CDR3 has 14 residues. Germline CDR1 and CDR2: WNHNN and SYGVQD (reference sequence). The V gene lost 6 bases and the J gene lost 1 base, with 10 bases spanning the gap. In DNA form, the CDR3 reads TGCGCCAGCAGCGAGAGCGGTTCTGGAAACACCATATATTTT. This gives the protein CASSESGSGNTIYF.

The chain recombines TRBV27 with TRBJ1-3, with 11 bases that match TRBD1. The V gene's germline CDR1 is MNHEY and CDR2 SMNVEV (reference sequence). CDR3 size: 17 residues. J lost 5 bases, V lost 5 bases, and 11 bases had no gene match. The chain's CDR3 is CASSGTWTGGDRNTIYF. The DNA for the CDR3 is TGTGCCAGCAGTGGGACCTGGACAGGGGGCGATAGAAACACCATATATTTT.

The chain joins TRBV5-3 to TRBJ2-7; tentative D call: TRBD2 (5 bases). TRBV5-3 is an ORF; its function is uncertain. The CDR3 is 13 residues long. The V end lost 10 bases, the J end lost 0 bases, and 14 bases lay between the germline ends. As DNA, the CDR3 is TGTGCCGACGAGCGGTATAACTCCTACGAGCAGTACTTC. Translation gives CADERYNSYEQYF.

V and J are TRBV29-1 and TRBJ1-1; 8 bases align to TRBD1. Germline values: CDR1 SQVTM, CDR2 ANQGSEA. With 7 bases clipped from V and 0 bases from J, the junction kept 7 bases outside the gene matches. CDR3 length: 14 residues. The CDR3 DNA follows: TGCAGCGGGGGCCACAGGGGGATGAACACTGAAGCTTTCTTT. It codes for CSGGHRGMNTEAFF.

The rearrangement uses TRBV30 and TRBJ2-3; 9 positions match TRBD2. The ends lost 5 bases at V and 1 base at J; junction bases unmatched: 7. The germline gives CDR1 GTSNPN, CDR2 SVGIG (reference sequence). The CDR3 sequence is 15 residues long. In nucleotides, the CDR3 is TGTGCCTGGGAACTTAGCGGGAGCCGCACAGATACGCAGTATTTT. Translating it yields CAWELSGSRTDTQYF. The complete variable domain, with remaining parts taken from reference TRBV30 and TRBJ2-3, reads SQTIHQWPATLVQPVGSPLSLECTVEGTSNPNLYWYRQAAGRGLQLLFYSVGIGQISSEVPQNLSASRPQDRQFILSSKKLLLSDSGFYLCAWELSGSRTDTQYFGPGTRLTVL.

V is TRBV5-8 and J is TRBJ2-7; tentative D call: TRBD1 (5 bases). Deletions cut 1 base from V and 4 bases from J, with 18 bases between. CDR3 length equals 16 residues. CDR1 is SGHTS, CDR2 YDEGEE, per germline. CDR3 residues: CASSLLDRGRAYEQYF. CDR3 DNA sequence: TGTGCCAGCAGCTTGCTTGATAGGGGAAGAGCGTACGAGCAGTACTTC.